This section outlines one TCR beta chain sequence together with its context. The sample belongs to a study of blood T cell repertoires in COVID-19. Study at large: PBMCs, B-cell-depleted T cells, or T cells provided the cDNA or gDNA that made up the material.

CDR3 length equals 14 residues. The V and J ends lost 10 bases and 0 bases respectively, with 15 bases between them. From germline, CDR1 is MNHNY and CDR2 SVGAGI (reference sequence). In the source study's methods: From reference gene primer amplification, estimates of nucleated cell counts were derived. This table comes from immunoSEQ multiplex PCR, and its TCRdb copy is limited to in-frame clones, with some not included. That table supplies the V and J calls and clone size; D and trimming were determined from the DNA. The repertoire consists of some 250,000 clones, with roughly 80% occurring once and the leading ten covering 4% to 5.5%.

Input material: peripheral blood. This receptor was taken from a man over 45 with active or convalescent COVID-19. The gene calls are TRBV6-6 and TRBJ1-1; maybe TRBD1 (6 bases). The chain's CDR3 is CATREGGVNTEAFF. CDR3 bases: TGTGCCACCCGGGAGGGGGGAGTGAACACTGAAGCTTTCTTT.